One and the same sample provided the 17 T cell receptor beta chains below, sequenced in a study of cytomegalovirus exposure and HLA in healthy donors. PCR used 60 Vbeta primers and 13 Jbeta primers. Data came from immunoSEQ multiplex PCR; TCRdb stores just in-frame clones and leaves some out. This table has about 200,000 clones, 82% appearing once. Sequencing was carried out using PBMCs. All receptors derive from a man aged 35-49 years in good health and CMV-seropositive.

The chain recombines TRBV5-1 with TRBJ1-1; 10 bases agree with TRBD1. Germline V CDR1 and CDR2: SGHRS, YFSETQ. This CDR3 spans 14 amino acids. J lost 5 bases, V lost 4 bases, and 5 bases had no gene match. CDR3 loop: CASSLGQGFTEAFF. Here the CDR3 DNA reads TGCGCCAGCAGCCTGGGACAGGGGTTTACTGAAGCTTTCTTT. Drawing the rest from reference TRBV5-1 and TRBJ1-1, the complete variable domain is KAGVTQTPRYLIKTRGQQVTLSCSPISGHRSVSWYQQTPGQGLQFLFEYFSETQRNKGNFPGRFSGRQFSNSRSEMNVSTLELGDSALYLCASSLGQGFTEAFFGQGTRLTVV.

The chain couples TRBV28 to TRBJ2-7; 7 nucleotides match TRBD2. This CDR3 spans 12 amino acids. Germline V gene data show CDR1 as MDHEN and CDR2 as SYDVKM. Unmatched junction bases numbered 1, after V lost 3 bases and J lost 5 bases. CDR3 residues: CASSLGGDEQYV. Written as DNA, the CDR3 is TGTGCCAGCAGTTTGGGGGGGGACGAGCAGTACGTC.

The genes are TRBV7-9 and TRBJ2-5; perhaps TRBD2 as D (6 bases). CDR3 length equals 14 residues. Per germline, CDR1 SEHNR and CDR2 FQNEAQ (reference sequence). The CDR3 region has the DNA TGTGCAACAATAGGACAAGGGAGGCAAGAGACCCAGTACTTC. Its protein product is CATIGQGRQETQYF.

As concerns this clone: Other nucleotide sequences from this sample produce the same CDR3. The chain carries TRBV18 and TRBJ1-1; D not resolved. Trimming removed 4 bases from V and 1 base from J, with 16 bases in between. CDR3 length: 16 residues. CDR1 KGHSH and CDR2 LQKENI come from the germline V gene. CDR3 coding DNA: TGTGCCAGCTCACGGTACGGCGGCCTGGCGAACACTGAAGCTTTCTTT. It encodes CASSRYGGLANTEAFF.

The gene calls are TRBV18 and TRBJ1-1; D gene unclear. Trimming cost V 3 bases and J 3 bases, with 8 bases left between them. This CDR3 contains 13 residues. The V gene's germline CDR1 is KGHSH and CDR2 LQKENI. In nucleotides, the CDR3 is TGTGCCAGCTCACCGATTCACTACACTGAAGCTTTCTTT. Protein: CASSPIHYTEAFF.

This rearrangement joins TRBV29-1 to TRBJ2-1, with 10 nucleotides matching TRBD2. The CDR3 has 14 residues. Trimming at V came to 1 base and at J to 5 bases, leaving 2 bases not matched to a gene. Germline values: CDR1 SQVTM, CDR2 ANQGSEA. The CDR3 loop is CSVEGAGGNNEQFF. For the CDR3, the DNA is TGCAGCGTTGAAGGAGCGGGAGGGAACAATGAGCAGTTCTTC.

The rearrangement joins TRBV11-1 to TRBJ1-2; 8 nucleotides agree with TRBD1. Germline V gives CDR1 SGHAT, CDR2 FQDESV (reference sequence). The CDR3 runs 12 residues. Trimming at V came to 5 bases and at J to 7 bases, leaving 3 bases not matched to a gene. The CDR3 bases are TGTGCCAGCAGCCAGGACAGGGCTGGCTACACCTTC. Residues: CASSQDRAGYTF.

The chain carries TRBV6-5 and TRBJ2-7; no definite D call. V was cut by 1 base and J by 4 bases, with 8 bases left in between. Germline V gene lookup returns CDR1 MNHEY and CDR2 SVGAGI. The CDR3 extends over 13 amino acids. The CDR3 DNA reads as TGTGCCAGCAGTTACTTAGCCGATTACGAGCAGTACTTC. Translation: CASSYLADYEQYF.

This CDR3 reads CASSSQASGGTEAFF. DNA for the CDR3: TGCGCCAGCAGCTCCCAGGCGTCGGGGGGCACTGAAGCTTTCTTT. The V call is TRBV5-1, the J call TRBJ1-1; TRBD1 might be the D (5 bases). The germline V gene encodes CDR1 SGHRS and CDR2 YFSETQ. The CDR3 loop spans 15 amino acids. The ends were cut back, 3 bases at V and 4 bases at J, with 16 bases in the middle.

The chain couples TRBV5-4 to TRBJ2-5; 14 positions agree with TRBD2. This CDR3 region has 16 residues. V shed 5 bases, J shed 2 bases, and the junction held 5 bases outside the gene matches. In germline, CDR1 is SGHNT, CDR2 YYREEE (reference sequence). The CDR3 is CASRKGLAGGQETQYF. The DNA of the CDR3 is TGTGCCAGCAGAAAAGGACTAGCGGGAGGACAAGAGACCCAGTACTTC.

Only a few counts were recorded for this clone. The chain recombines TRBV7-3 with TRBJ2-1, with TRBD2 matching over 8 bases. The V gene end was trimmed by 2 bases and the J gene end by 9 bases; junction bases not matched to a gene: 9. The CDR3 is made up of 15 amino acids. Germline values: CDR1 SGHTA, CDR2 FQGTGA. The CDR3 spells CASSLYLGRAGEQFF. Written as DNA, the CDR3 is TGTGCCAGCAGCTTATACCTCGGGAGGGCTGGTGAGCAGTTCTTC.

The chain recombines TRBV19 with TRBJ1-1; D possibly corresponds to TRBD1 (6 bases). This CDR3 region has 12 residues. In germline, CDR1 is LNHDA, CDR2 SQIVND (reference sequence). V dropped 4 bases and J dropped 6 bases, with 9 bases sitting between them. CDR3 in amino acids: CASSTGGPEAFF. The CDR3 DNA is TGTGCCAGTAGTACGGGGGGCCCTGAAGCTTTCTTT.

The V gene is TRBV19, the J gene TRBJ2-3, with 8 nucleotides matching TRBD1. Germline CDR1 is LNHDA and CDR2 is SQIVND (reference sequence). V shed 7 bases and J 2 bases; nucleotides not matched to a gene: 8. The CDR3 has 15 amino acids. The CDR3 is CASTRQGASTDTQYF. CDR3 DNA: TGTGCCAGTACCAGGCAGGGGGCTTCCACAGATACGCAGTATTTT.

The genes are TRBV28 and TRBJ2-7; 12 nucleotides align to TRBD2. J lost 6 bases, V lost 5 bases, and 8 bases had no gene match. The CDR3 runs to 15 residues. Germline loops: CDR1 MDHEN, CDR2 SYDVKM. The CDR3 region has the DNA TGTGCCAGCAGTGTCGGACTAGCGGGAACGTCCGAGCAGTACGTC. Amino acids: CASSVGLAGTSEQYV.

This clone was observed a handful of times. J is TRBJ2-5 and V is TRBV5-1; 11 nucleotides align to TRBD2. This CDR3 is 16 amino acids long. From germline, CDR1 is SGHRS and CDR2 YFSETQ. V trimming: 4 bases; J trimming: 5 bases; junction bases outside the gene matches: 10. The CDR3, as DNA: TGCGCCAGCAGCCCCGGGACTAGCGGCGCTAGGGAGACCCAGTACTTC. Amino acids: CASSPGTSGARETQYF.

The genes are TRBV7-3 and TRBJ2-1; possibly TRBD2 for D (5 bases). Germline V gene data show CDR1 as SGHTA and CDR2 as FQGTGA. The CDR3 loop spans 13 amino acids. V lost 0 bases and J lost 10, with 10 bases in between. CDR3 residues: CASSLTSDSEQFF. In nucleotides, the CDR3 is TGTGCCAGCAGCTTAACGTCGGACTCGGAGCAGTTCTTC.

The chain joins TRBV7-9 to TRBJ2-5; no firm D call. Per the germline V gene, CDR1 is SEHNR and CDR2 is FQNEAQ (reference sequence). V lost 3 bases to trimming and J lost 5 bases, with 10 bases between them. The CDR3 covers 13 residues. The CDR3 DNA sequence: TGTGCCAGCAGCTTGGCTAGACGGGAGACCCAGTACTTC. This encodes CASSLARRETQYF.